These T cell receptor beta chains were read from a single sample in a study of T cells expressing NK-cell markers. TCRdb derives one entry per CDR3 protein from the 5' RACE reads, leaving out DNA. The sample totals about 450,000 distinct CDR3 sequences; its top ten clones hold roughly 7.2%. Sample: blood T cells: a sorted CD56 or NKG2C T cell subset, CD4+ or CD8+ T cells, or bulk PBMC T cells (not recorded which). These receptors came from a woman aged 18 to 75 in good health. The CDR3 runs from the conserved cysteine through the conserved F or W.

cdr3_aa j_call v_call
CAISESGRRETQYF TRBJ2-5 TRBV10-3
CASSRPLDRAYEQYF TRBJ2-7 TRBV7-9
CASSKLPRQGIFYEQYF TRBJ2-7 TRBV21-1
CASLPGGGQGNYGYTF TRBJ1-2 TRBV19
CASSLARRVSHEQYF TRBJ2-7 TRBV28
CASSWAGTKATDTQYF TRBJ2-3 TRBV5-1
CSCQRGLNTGELFF TRBJ2-2 TRBV29-1
CSATGTGVSGANVLTF TRBJ2-6 TRBV20-1
CASSLGNPLNTEAFF TRBJ1-1 TRBV7-8
CSGGAAPETQYF TRBJ2-5 TRBV29-1
CASSGTGEVLRTGELFF TRBJ2-2 TRBV6-2/TRBV6-3
CASSYGLAGVGEQFF TRBJ2-1 TRBV6-5
CASSQGTSGHYEQYF TRBJ2-7 TRBV4-3
CASLGFNEQFF TRBJ2-1 TRBV6-5
CASSVVVAGEQFF TRBJ2-1 TRBV9
CSATPPTGGSDTQYF TRBJ2-3 TRBV20-1
CASSWTGRSSPLHF TRBJ1-6 TRBV5-6
CSARDPDGLNSPLHF TRBJ1-6 TRBV20-1
CASSQDKGARPGANVLTF TRBJ2-6 TRBV4-1
CAWNPRDRVFNYGYTF TRBJ1-2 TRBV30
CASRIRDSDTTGELFF TRBJ2-2 TRBV5-1
CASSPRGPGGTEAFF TRBJ1-1 TRBV11-2
CASSTSARRGYNQPQHF TRBJ1-5 TRBV3-1
CASSRQGAGNQPQHF TRBJ1-5 TRBV7-6
CSASKAGVGETQYF TRBJ2-5 TRBV20-1
CASSLKGSPQHF TRBJ1-5 TRBV12-3/TRBV12-4
CASGKTVSSYNEQFF TRBJ2-1 TRBV28
CAWNFVRGNTGELFF TRBJ2-2 TRBV30
CSARPLLQGSSYEQYF TRBJ2-7 TRBV20-1
CASSQGGWGTGELFF TRBJ2-2 TRBV3-1
CASRTSTARTLNEQFF TRBJ2-1 TRBV12-3/TRBV12-4
CAISGGTGNEQFF TRBJ2-1 TRBV10-3
CSVGWDTGELFF TRBJ2-2 TRBV29-1
CASSSLLSGGYEKLFF TRBJ1-4 TRBV7-2
CASSLSGAKDTQYF TRBJ2-3 TRBV12-3/TRBV12-4
CASSQEARGRAQETQYF TRBJ2-5 TRBV4-1
CASSWGTFTGELFF TRBJ2-2 TRBV12-3/TRBV12-4
CSARGGTPQHF TRBJ1-5 TRBV20-1
CASSLVGTSGRASEQYF TRBJ2-7 TRBV12-3/TRBV12-4
CSAIAAYNEQFF TRBJ2-1 TRBV20-1
CASSFPWTSGLTDTQYF TRBJ2-3 TRBV28
CASSYASDRGRGGYTF TRBJ1-2 TRBV6-5